This T cell receptor (beta chain) was obtained from a study of T cell changes during pregnancy in multiple sclerosis. Repertoires were generated with immunoSEQ multiplex PCR, while TCRdb's copy carries only in-frame clones and drops some. Among some 110,000 clones listed, roughly 90% were seen once. V was clipped by 6 bases and J by 2 bases; unmatched bases: 5. This CDR3 is built from 15 residues. Per germline, CDR1 SNHLY and CDR2 FYNNEI. The receptor's source is a female donor with multiple sclerosis, enrolled in a pregnancy study. The sequences come from peripheral blood, collected in the third trimester of pregnancy. V gene TRBV2 combines with J gene TRBJ1-5, with 9 bases matching TRBD1. In nucleotides, the CDR3 is TGTGCCAGCAGCCTGGACAGGGGCGGCAATCAGCCCCAGCATTTT. Protein product: CASSLDRGGNQPQHF.